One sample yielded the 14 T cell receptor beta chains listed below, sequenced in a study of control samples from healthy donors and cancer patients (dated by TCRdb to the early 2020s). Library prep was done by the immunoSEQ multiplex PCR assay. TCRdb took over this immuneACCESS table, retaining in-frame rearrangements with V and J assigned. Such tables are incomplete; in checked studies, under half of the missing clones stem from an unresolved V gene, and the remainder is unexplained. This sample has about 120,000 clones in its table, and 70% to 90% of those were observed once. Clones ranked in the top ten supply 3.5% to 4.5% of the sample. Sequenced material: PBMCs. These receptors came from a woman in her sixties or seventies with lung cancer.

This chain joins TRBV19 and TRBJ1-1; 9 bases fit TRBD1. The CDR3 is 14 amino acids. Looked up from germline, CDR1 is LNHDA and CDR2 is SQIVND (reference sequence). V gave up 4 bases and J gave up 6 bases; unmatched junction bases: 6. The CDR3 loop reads CASSSTQGAPEAFF. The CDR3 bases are TGTGCCAGTAGTAGCACACAGGGGGCCCCTGAAGCTTTCTTT. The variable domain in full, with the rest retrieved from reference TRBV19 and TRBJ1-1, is DGGITQSPKYLFRKEGQNVTLSCEQNLNHDAMYWYRQDPGQGLRLIYYSQIVNDFQKGDIAEGYSVSREKKESFPLTVTSAQKNPTAFYLCASSSTQGAPEAFFGQGTRLTVV.

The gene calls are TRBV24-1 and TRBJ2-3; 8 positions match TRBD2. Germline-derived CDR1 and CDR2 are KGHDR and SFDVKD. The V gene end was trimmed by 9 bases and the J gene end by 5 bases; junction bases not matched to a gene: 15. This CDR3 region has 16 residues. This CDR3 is CATSSPQAGALDTQYF. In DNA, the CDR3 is TGTGCCACCTCCTCCCCCCAAGCGGGAGCTTTAGATACGCAGTATTTT.

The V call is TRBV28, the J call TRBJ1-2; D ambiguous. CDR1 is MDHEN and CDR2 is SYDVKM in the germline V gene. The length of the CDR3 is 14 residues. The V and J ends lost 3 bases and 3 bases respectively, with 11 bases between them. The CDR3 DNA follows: TGTGCCAGCAGTTTGTCGGGGATTTACTATGGCTACACCTTC. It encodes CASSLSGIYYGYTF.

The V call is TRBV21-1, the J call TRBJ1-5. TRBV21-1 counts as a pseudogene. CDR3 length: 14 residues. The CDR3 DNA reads TGTGCCAGCAGCGAAAGCGGGGGTTCACAGCCCCAGCATTTT. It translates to CASSESGGSQPQHF.

The CDR3 sequence is CASSQEVSNYGYTF. CDR3 in DNA: TGTGCCAGCAGCCAAGAGGTTTCTAACTATGGCTACACCTTC. V is TRBV3-1 (or the pseudogene TRBV3-2) and J is TRBJ1-2; D gene ambiguous. Germline-derived CDR1 and CDR2 are LGHDT and YNNKEL (reference sequence). This CDR3 is 14 amino acids long. Trimming pared 0 bases from V and 0 bases from J, leaving 5 bases between.

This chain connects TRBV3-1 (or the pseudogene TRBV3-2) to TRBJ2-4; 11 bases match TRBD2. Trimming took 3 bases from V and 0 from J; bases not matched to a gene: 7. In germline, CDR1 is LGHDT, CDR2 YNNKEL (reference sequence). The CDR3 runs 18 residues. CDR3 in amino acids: CASSHPTSGNLAKNIQYF. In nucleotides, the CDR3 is TGTGCCAGCAGCCACCCGACTAGCGGGAACCTAGCCAAAAACATTCAGTACTTC.

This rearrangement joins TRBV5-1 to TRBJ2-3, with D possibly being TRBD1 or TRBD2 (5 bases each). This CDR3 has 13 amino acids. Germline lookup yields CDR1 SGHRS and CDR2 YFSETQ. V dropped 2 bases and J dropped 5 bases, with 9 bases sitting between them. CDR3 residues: CASSFGGEDTQYF. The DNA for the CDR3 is TGCGCCAGCAGCTTTGGGGGAGAAGATACGCAGTATTTT.

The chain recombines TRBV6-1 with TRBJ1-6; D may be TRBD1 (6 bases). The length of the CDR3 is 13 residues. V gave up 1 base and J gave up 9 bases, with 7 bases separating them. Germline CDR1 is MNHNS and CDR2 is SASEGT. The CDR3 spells CASSEVGGSPLHF. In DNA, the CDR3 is TGTGCCAGCAGTGAAGTAGGGGGTTCACCCCTCCACTTT.

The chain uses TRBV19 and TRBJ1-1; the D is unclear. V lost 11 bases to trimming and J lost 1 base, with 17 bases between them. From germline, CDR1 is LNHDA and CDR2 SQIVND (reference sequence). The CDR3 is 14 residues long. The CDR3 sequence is CAPRVSRPNTEAFF. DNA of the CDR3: TGTGCCCCTAGGGTCTCACGACCGAACACTGAAGCTTTCTTT.

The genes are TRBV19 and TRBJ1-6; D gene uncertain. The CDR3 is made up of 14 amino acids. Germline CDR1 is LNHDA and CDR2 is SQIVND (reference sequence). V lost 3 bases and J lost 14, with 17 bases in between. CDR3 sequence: CASSMGSVEWALHF. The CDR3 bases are TGTGCCAGTAGTATGGGTTCGGTAGAATGGGCCCTCCACTTT.

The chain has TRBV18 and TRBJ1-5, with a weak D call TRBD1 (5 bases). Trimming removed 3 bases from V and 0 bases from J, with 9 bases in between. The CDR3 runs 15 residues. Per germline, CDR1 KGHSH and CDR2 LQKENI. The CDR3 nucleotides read TGTGCCAGCTCACCCGGGACGGATAGCAATCAGCCCCAGCATTTT. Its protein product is CASSPGTDSNQPQHF.

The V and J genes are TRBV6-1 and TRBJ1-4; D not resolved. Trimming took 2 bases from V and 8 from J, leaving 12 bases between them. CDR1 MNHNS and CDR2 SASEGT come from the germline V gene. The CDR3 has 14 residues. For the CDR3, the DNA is TGTGCCAGCAGTGAAAATCGAGGGCGGGAAAAACTGTTTTTT. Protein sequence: CASSENRGREKLFF.

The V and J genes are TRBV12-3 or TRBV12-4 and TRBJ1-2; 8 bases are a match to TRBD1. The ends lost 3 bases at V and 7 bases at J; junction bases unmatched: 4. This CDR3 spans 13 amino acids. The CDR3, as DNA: TGTGCCAGCAGTTTGCTCAGGGGGCTTGGCTACACCTTC. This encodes CASSLLRGLGYTF.

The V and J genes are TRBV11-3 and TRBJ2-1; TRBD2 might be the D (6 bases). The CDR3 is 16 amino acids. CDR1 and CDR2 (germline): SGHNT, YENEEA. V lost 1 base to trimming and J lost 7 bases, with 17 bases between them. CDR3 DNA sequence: TGTGCCAGCAGCTTAGGGCTTATCGGGAGCGGGAATGAGCAGTTCTTC. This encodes CASSLGLIGSGNEQFF.